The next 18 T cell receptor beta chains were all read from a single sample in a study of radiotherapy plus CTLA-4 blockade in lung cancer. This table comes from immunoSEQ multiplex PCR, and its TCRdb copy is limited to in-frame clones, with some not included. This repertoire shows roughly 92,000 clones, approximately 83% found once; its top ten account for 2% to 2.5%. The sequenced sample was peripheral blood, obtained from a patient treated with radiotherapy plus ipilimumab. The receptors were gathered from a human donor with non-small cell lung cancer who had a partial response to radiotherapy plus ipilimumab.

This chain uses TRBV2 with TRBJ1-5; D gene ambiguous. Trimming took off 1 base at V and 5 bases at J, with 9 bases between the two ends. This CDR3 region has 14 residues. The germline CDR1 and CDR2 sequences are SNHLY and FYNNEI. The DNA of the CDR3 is TGTGCCAGCAGTGAAGAAACGGGTTATCAGCCCCAGCATTTT. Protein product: CASSEETGYQPQHF.

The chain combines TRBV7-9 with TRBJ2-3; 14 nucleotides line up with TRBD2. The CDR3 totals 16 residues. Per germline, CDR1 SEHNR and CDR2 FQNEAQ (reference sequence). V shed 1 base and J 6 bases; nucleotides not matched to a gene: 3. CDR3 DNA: TGTGCCAGCAGCTTAGTTCGGACTAGCGGGAGGGATACGCAGTATTTT. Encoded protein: CASSLVRTSGRDTQYF.

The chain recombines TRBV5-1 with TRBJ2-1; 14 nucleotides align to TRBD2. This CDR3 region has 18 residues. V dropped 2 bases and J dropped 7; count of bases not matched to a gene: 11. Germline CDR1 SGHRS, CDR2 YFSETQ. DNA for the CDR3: TGCGCCAGCAGCTTTGCCCCCTCGACTAGCGGGAGGGGGAATGAGCAGTTCTTC. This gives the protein CASSFAPSTSGRGNEQFF.

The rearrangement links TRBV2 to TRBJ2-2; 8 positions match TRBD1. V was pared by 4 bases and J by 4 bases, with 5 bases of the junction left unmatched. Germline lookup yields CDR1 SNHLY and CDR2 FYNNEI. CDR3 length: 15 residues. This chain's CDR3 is CASSGQGSGTGELFF. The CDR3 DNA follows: TGTGCCAGCAGTGGACAGGGGTCGGGCACCGGGGAGCTGTTTTTT.

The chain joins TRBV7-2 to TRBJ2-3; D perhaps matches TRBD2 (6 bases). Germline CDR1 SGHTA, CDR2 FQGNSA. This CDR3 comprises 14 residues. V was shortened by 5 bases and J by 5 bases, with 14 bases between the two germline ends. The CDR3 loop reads CASSPRLVRDTQYF. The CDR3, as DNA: TGTGCCAGCAGCCCCCGACTAGTCCGAGATACGCAGTATTTT.

The CDR3 nucleotides read TGCGCCAGCAGCCCGCAGTATCAGGCGGGAGGGTCTGAGCAGTTCTTC. This gives the protein CASSPQYQAGGSEQFF. This chain uses TRBV4-1 with TRBJ2-1, with 9 bases that match TRBD2. This CDR3 has 16 amino acids. The V gene end was trimmed by 4 bases and the J gene end by 9 bases; junction bases not matched to a gene: 13. Looked up from germline, CDR1 is MGHRA and CDR2 is YSYEKL.

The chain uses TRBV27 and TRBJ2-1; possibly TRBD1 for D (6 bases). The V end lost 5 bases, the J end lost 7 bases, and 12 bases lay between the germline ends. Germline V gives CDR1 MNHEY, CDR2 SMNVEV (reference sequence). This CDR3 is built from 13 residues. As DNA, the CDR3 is TGTGCCAGCAGTCTAGACAGGTCAAATGAGCAGTTCTTC. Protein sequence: CASSLDRSNEQFF.

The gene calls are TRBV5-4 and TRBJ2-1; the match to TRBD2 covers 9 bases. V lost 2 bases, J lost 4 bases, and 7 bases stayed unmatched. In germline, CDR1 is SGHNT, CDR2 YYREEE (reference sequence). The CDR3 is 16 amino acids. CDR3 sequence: CASSFGLARTYNEQFF. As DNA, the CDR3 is TGTGCCAGCAGCTTCGGACTAGCGAGAACGTACAATGAGCAGTTCTTC.

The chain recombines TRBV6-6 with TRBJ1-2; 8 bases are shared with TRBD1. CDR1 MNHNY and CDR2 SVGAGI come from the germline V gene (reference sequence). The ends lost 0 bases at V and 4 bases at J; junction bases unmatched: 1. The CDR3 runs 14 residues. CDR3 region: CASSYSQGAYGYTF. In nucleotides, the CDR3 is TGTGCCAGCAGTTACTCCCAGGGGGCCTATGGCTACACCTTC.

CDR3 in DNA: TGCGCCAGCAGCCAAGAGCCCGGGACAGGGGGCGACGAGCAGTTCTTC. It translates to CASSQEPGTGGDEQFF. The chain has TRBV4-1 and TRBJ2-1, with 12 bases matching TRBD1. Losses at the gene ends were 0 bases for V and 10 bases for J; bases not matched to a gene: 7. From germline, CDR1 is MGHRA and CDR2 YSYEKL. The CDR3 contains 16 residues.

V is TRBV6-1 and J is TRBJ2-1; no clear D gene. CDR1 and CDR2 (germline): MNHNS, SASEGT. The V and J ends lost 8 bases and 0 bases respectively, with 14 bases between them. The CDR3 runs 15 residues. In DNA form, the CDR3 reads TGTGCCAGCGCAGGTTTCACCAGCTCCTACAATGAGCAGTTCTTC. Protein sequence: CASAGFTSSYNEQFF.

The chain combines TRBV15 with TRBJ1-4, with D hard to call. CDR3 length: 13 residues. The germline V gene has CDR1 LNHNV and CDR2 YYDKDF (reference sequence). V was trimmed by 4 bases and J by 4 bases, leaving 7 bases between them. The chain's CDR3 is CATSKLRNEKLFF. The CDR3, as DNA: TGTGCCACCAGCAAACTACGTAATGAAAAACTGTTTTTT.

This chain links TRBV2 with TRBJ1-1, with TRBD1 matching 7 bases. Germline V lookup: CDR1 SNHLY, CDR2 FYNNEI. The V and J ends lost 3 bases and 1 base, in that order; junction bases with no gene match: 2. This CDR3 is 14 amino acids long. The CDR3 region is CASSDGQANTEAFF. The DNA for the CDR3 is TGTGCCAGCAGTGATGGACAGGCGAACACTGAAGCTTTCTTT.

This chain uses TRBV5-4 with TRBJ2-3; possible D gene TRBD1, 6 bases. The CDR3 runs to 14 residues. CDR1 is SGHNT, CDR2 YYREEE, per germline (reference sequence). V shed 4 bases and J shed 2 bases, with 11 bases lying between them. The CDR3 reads CASSKDRSTDTQYF. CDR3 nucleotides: TGTGCCAGCAGCAAAGACAGGTCCACAGATACGCAGTATTTT. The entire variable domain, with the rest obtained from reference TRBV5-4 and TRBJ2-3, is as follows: ETGVTQSPTHLIKTRGQQVTLRCSSQSGHNTVSWYQQALGQGPQFIFQYYREEENGRGNFPPRFSGLQFPNYSSELNVNALELDDSALYLCASSKDRSTDTQYFGPGTRLTVL.

The CDR3 protein is CASSLLPGQGAFYGYTF. DNA for the CDR3: TGCGCCAGCAGCTTGTTACCGGGACAGGGGGCATTTTATGGCTACACCTTC. The chain couples TRBV5-1 to TRBJ1-2; the match to TRBD1 covers 12 bases. Unmatched junction bases numbered 9, after V lost 1 base and J lost 5 bases. This CDR3 has 17 residues. Germline CDR1 is SGHRS and CDR2 is YFSETQ.

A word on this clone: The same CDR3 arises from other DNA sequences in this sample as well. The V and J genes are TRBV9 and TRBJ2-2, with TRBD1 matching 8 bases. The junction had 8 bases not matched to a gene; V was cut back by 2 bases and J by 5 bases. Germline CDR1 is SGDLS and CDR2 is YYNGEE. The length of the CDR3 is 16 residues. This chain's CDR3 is CASSVRQGAGTGELFF. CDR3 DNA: TGTGCCAGCAGCGTTCGCCAGGGGGCAGGTACCGGGGAGCTGTTTTTT.

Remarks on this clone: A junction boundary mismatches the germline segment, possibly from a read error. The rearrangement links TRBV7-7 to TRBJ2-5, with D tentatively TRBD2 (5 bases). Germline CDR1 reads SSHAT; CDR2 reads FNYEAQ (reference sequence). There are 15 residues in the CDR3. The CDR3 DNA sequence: TGTGCTAGCAGCTTAAGGATCCGCGGGCGGGAGACCCAGTACTTC. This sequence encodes CASSLRIRGRETQYF.

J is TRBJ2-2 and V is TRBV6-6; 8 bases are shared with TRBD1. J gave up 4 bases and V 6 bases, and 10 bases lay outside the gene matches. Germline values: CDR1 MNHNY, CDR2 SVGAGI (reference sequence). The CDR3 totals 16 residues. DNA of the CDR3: TGTGCCAGCAGCCAAACCGACAGGGGAGGCACCGGGGAGCTGTTTTTT. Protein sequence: CASSQTDRGGTGELFF.